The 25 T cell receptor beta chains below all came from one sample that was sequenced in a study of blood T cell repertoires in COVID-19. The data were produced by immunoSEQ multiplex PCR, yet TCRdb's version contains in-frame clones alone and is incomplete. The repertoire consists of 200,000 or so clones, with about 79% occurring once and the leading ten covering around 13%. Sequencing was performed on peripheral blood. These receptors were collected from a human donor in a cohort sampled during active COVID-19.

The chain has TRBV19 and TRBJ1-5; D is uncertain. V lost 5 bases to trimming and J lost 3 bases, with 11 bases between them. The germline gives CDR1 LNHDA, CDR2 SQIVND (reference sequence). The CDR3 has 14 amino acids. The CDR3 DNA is TGTGCCAGTAGTCCAAACAGAAACAATCAGCCCCAGCATTTT. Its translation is CASSPNRNNQPQHF. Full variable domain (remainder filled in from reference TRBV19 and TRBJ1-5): DGGITQSPKYLFRKEGQNVTLSCEQNLNHDAMYWYRQDPGQGLRLIYYSQIVNDFQKGDIAEGYSVSREKKESFPLTVTSAQKNPTAFYLCASSPNRNNQPQHFGDGTRLSIL.

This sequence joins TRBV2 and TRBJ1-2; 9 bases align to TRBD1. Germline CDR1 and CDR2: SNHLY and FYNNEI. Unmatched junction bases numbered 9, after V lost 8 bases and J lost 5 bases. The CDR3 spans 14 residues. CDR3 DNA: TGTGCCAGCTCCGCCGGACAGGGGTCTTATGGCTACACCTTC. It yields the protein CASSAGQGSYGYTF. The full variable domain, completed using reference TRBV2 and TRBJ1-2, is EPEVTQTPSHQVTQMGQEVILRCVPISNHLYFYWYRQILGQKVEFLVSFYNNEISEKSEIFDDQFSVERPDGSNFTLKIRSTKLEDSAMYFCASSAGQGSYGYTFGSGTRLTVV.

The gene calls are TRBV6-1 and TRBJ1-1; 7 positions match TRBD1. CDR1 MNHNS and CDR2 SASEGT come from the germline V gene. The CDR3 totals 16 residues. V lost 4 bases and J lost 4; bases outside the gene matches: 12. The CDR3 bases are TGTGCCAGCAGTGTCCAGCATACAGGGGCGGCCACTGAAGCTTTCTTT. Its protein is CASSVQHTGAATEAFF.

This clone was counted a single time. The CDR3 region has the DNA TGCGCCAGCAGCGAGCGGGGTCGTGATGAGCAGTTCTTC. Translation: CASSERGRDEQFF. The rearrangement joins TRBV4-1 to TRBJ2-1; 7 positions match TRBD2. CDR3 length: 13 amino acids. The J segment lost 8 bases and the V segment lost 5 bases, leaving 6 bases of the junction unmatched. Germline CDR1 is MGHRA and CDR2 is YSYEKL.

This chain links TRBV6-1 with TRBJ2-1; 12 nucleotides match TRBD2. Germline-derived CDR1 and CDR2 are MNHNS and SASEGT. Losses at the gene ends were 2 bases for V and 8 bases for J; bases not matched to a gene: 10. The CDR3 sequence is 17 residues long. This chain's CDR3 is CASSERSLAGGRYEQFF. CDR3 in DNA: TGTGCCAGCAGTGAAAGGTCACTAGCGGGAGGCCGGTATGAGCAGTTCTTC.

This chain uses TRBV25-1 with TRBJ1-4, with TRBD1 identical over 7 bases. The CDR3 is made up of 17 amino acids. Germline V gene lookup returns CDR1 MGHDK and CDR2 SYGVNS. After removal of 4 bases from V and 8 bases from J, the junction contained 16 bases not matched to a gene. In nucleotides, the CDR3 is TGTGCCAGCAGTGCCCCCTCTCACAGGGGAAGAAGGGAAAAACTGTTTTTT. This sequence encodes CASSAPSHRGRREKLFF. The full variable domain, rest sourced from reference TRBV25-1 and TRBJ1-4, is EADIYQTPRYLVIGTGKKITLECSQTMGHDKMYWYQQDPGMELHLIHYSYGVNSTEKGDLSSESTVSRIRTEHFPLTLESARPSHTSQYLCASSAPSHRGRREKLFFGSGTQLSVL.

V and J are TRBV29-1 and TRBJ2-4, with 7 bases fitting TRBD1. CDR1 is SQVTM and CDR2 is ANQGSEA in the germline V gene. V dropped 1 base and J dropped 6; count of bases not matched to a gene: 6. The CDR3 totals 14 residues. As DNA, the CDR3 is TGCAGCGTTGAAGCAGGGGGACAGATAAACATTCAGTACTTC. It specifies CSVEAGGQINIQYF.

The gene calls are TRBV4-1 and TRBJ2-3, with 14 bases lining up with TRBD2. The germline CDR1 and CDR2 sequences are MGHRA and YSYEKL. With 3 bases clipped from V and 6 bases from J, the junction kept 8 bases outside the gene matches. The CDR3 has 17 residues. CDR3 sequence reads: CASSHPPGLAGADTQYF. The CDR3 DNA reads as TGCGCCAGCAGCCATCCTCCGGGACTAGCGGGAGCTGATACGCAGTATTTT.

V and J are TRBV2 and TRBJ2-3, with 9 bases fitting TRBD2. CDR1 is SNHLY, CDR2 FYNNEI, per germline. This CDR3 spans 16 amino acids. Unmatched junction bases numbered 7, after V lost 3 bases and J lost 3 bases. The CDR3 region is CASSDLGTSFTDTQYF. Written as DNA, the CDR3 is TGTGCCAGCAGTGACCTAGGGACTAGCTTTACAGATACGCAGTATTTT.

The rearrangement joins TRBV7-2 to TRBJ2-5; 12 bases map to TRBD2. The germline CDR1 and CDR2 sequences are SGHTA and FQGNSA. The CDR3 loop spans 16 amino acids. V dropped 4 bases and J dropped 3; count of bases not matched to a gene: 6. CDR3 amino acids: CASSSGLAGFEETQYF. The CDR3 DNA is TGTGCCAGCAGCTCCGGACTAGCGGGATTCGAAGAGACCCAGTACTTC.

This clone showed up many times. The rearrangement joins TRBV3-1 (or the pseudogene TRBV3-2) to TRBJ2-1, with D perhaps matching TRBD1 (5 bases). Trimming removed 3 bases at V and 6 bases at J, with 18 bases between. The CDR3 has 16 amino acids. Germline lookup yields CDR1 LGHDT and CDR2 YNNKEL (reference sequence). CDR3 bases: TGTGCCAGCAGCCAGGGTCATGCAGGGAATGGCAATGAGCAGTTCTTC. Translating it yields CASSQGHAGNGNEQFF.

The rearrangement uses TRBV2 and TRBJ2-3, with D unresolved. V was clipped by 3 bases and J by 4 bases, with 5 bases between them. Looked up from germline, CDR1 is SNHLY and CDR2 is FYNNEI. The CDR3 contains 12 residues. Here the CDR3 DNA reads TGTGCCAGCAGTGAGAGTTCAGATACGCAGTATTTT. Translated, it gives CASSESSDTQYF.

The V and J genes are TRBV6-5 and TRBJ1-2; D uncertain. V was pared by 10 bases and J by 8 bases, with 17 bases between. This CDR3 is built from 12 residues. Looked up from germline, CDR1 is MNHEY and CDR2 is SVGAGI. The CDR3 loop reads CATPRADGGYTF. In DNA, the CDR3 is TGTGCCACCCCGCGGGCGGACGGGGGCTACACCTTC.

The CDR3 spells CAIGTGDTYEQYF. CDR3 coding DNA: TGTGCCATCGGGACAGGGGACACCTACGAGCAGTACTTC. The chain recombines TRBV10-3 with TRBJ2-7, with 10 nucleotides matching TRBD1. The CDR3 is 13 residues long. The germline CDR1 and CDR2 sequences are ENHRY and SYGVKD. V trimming: 8 bases; J trimming: 2 bases; junction bases outside the gene matches: 3.

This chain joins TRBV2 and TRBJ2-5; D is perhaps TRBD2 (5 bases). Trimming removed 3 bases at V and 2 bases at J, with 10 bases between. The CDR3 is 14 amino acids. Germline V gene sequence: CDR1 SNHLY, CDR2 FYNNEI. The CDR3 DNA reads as TGTGCCAGCAGTGACAGACTACCTCAAGAGACCCAGTACTTC. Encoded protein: CASSDRLPQETQYF.

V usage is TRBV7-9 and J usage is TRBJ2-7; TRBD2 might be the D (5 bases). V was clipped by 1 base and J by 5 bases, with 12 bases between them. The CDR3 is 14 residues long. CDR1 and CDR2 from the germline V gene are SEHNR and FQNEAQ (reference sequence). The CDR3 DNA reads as TGTGCCAGCAGCTTAGATCGGACTCGAGACGAGCAGTACTTC. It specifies CASSLDRTRDEQYF.

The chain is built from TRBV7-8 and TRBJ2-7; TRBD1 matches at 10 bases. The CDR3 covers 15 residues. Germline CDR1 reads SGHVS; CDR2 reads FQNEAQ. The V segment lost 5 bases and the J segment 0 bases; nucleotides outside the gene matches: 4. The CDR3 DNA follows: TGTGCCAGCAGCCCGGGACAGGGGACCTCCTACGAGCAGTACTTC. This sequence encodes CASSPGQGTSYEQYF.

CDR3 in amino acids: CASSLTGTRNTGELFF. CDR3 bases: TGTGCCAGCAGCTTAACAGGGACCCGGAACACCGGGGAGCTGTTTTTT. The V call is TRBV7-2, the J call TRBJ2-2; D possibly corresponds to TRBD1 (6 bases). Germline loops: CDR1 SGHTA, CDR2 FQGNSA. There are 16 residues in the CDR3. V lost 2 bases and J lost 1, with 11 bases in between.

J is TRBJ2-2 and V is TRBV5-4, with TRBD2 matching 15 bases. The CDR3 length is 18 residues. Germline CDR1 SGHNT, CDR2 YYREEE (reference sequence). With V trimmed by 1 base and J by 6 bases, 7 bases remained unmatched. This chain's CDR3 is CASSLPGLAGGIAGELFF. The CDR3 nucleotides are TGTGCCAGCAGCTTGCCGGGACTAGCGGGAGGTATCGCCGGGGAGCTGTTTTTT.

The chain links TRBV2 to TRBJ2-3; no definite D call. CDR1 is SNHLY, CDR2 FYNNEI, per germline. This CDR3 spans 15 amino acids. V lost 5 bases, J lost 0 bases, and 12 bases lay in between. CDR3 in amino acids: CASSLTQFSTDTQYF. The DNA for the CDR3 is TGTGCCAGCAGTTTAACACAATTTAGCACAGATACGCAGTATTTT. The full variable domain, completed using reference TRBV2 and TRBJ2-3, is EPEVTQTPSHQVTQMGQEVILRCVPISNHLYFYWYRQILGQKVEFLVSFYNNEISEKSEIFDDQFSVERPDGSNFTLKIRSTKLEDSAMYFCASSLTQFSTDTQYFGPGTRLTVL.

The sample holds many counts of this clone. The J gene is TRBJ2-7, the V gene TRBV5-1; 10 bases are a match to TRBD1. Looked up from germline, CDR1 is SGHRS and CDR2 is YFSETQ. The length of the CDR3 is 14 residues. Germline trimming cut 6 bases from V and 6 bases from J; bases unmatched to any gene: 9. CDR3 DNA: TGCGCCAGCAAGGGGGACAGGGGAGGCCGCGAGCAGTACTTC. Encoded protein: CASKGDRGGREQYF.

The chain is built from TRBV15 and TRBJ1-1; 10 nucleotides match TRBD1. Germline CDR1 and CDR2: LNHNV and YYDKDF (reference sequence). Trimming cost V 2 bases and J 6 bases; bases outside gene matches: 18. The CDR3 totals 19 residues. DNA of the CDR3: TGTGCCACCAGCAGAACCATCCGGGACAGGGGTTTGAGGGTCTCTGAAGCTTTCTTT. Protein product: CATSRTIRDRGLRVSEAFF.

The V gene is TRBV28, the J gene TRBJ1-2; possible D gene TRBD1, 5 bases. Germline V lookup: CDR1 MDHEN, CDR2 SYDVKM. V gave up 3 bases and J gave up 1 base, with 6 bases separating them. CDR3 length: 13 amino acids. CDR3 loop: CASSFDSNYGYTF. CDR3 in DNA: TGTGCCAGCAGTTTCGACAGTAACTATGGCTACACCTTC.

CDR3 in amino acids: CASSYSMQGWVRNQPQHF. The DNA for the CDR3 is TGTGCCAGCAGTTACTCGATGCAGGGTTGGGTCCGCAATCAGCCCCAGCATTTT. The chain joins TRBV6-2 or TRBV6-3 to TRBJ1-5, with a weak D call TRBD1 (5 bases). The V gene lost 0 bases and the J gene lost 2 bases, with 17 bases spanning the gap. This CDR3 has 18 amino acids. The germline V gene encodes CDR1 MNHEY and CDR2 SVGEGT.

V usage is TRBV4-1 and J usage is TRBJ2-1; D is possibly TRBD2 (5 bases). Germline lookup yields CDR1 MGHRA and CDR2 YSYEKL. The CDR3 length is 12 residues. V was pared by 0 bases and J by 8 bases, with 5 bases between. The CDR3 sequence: CASSQDSDEQFF. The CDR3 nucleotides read TGCGCCAGCAGCCAAGATAGCGATGAGCAGTTCTTC.